Each of the 25 T cell receptor beta chains below was sequenced from the same sample in a study of T cells in localized non-small cell lung cancer. Assay used: immunoSEQ multiplex PCR; TCRdb lists only in-frame clones, some missing. The sample lists 20,000 to 25,000 clones; roughly nine tenths were seen once. The specimen comprised peripheral blood, sampled before any cancer treatment. Source of these receptors: a woman between 40 and 69 years old with stage I lung adenocarcinoma.

The V and J genes are TRBV28 and TRBJ2-5; 11 nucleotides match TRBD2. In germline, CDR1 is MDHEN, CDR2 SYDVKM. Trimming took 3 bases from V and 2 from J; bases not matched to a gene: 11. CDR3 length: 18 residues. Here the CDR3 reads CASSFQDWTSGRQETQYF. The CDR3 coding sequence is TGTGCCAGCAGTTTTCAGGATTGGACTAGCGGGCGGCAAGAGACCCAGTACTTC. Together with reference TRBV28 and TRBJ2-5, the CDR3 gives the full variable domain: DVKVTQSSRYLVKRTGEKVFLECVQDMDHENMFWYRQDPGLGLRLIYFSYDVKMKEKGDIPEGYSVSREKKERFSLILESASTNQTSMYLCASSFQDWTSGRQETQYFGPGTRLLVL.

The rearrangement joins TRBV4-2 to TRBJ2-1, with a tentative D call TRBD2 (6 bases). Germline assignment: CDR1 LGHNA and CDR2 YNFKEQ. CDR3 length equals 16 residues. V dropped 2 bases and J dropped 0 bases, with 11 bases sitting between them. CDR3 sequence reads: CASSQWTKSSYNEQFF. The CDR3, as DNA: TGTGCCAGCAGCCAATGGACTAAGAGCTCCTACAATGAGCAGTTCTTC.

The rearrangement links TRBV2 to TRBJ2-5; weak D call: TRBD1 (6 bases). The J call is in doubt because the DNA end fits TRBJ2-7 better. Germline lookup yields CDR1 SNHLY and CDR2 FYNNEI. CDR3 size: 13 residues. The CDR3 DNA is TGTGCCAGCAGTTTACCAGGGGTCTACGAGCAGTACTTC. Its protein product is CASSLPGVYEQYF.

The CDR3 coding sequence is TGTGCCAGCAGCTTGGTAGGGGGGCCCGATGATGGCTACACCTTC. Protein: CASSLVGGPDDGYTF. The chain is built from TRBV5-4 and TRBJ1-2; D might be TRBD1 (6 bases). V lost 0 bases, J lost 6 bases, and 15 bases lay in between. The germline V gene encodes CDR1 SGHNT and CDR2 YYREEE (reference sequence). The CDR3 runs 15 residues.

This clone was counted a few times. The chain couples TRBV5-8 to TRBJ1-4; weak D call: TRBD1 (5 bases). Trimming took off 4 bases at V and 0 bases at J, with 19 bases between the two ends. Germline V CDR1 and CDR2: SGHTS, YDEGEE. The CDR3 contains 18 residues. The CDR3 reads CASSPWEGMSATNEKLFF. The CDR3 DNA is TGTGCCAGCAGCCCTTGGGAGGGGATGTCTGCAACTAATGAAAAACTGTTTTTT.

The V call is TRBV9, the J call TRBJ2-1, with D tentatively TRBD1 (6 bases). The V gene lost 1 base and the J gene lost 4 bases, with 12 bases spanning the gap. CDR1 SGDLS and CDR2 YYNGEE come from the germline V gene. CDR3 length: 15 residues. The CDR3 sequence: CASSVSWTAYNEQFF. The DNA for the CDR3 is TGTGCCAGCAGCGTATCCTGGACAGCGTACAATGAGCAGTTCTTC.

V gene TRBV28 combines with J gene TRBJ2-7, with 10 bases aligning to TRBD1. Germline CDR1 reads MDHEN; CDR2 reads SYDVKM. Trimming removed 3 bases from V and 1 base from J; junction bases left unmatched: 6. This CDR3 is 16 amino acids long. CDR3 region: CASSFDRDRGSYEQYF. For the CDR3, the DNA is TGTGCCAGCAGTTTCGACCGGGACAGGGGATCCTACGAGCAGTACTTC.

The chain uses TRBV5-4 and TRBJ2-2; tentative D call: TRBD1 (6 bases). The V gene's germline CDR1 is SGHNT and CDR2 YYREEE (reference sequence). There are 15 residues in the CDR3. V was shortened by 2 bases and J by 4 bases, with 12 bases between the two germline ends. CDR3: CASSFPGQFTGELFF. For the CDR3, the DNA is TGTGCCAGCAGCTTTCCGGGACAATTCACCGGGGAGCTGTTTTTT.

The gene calls are TRBV19 and TRBJ2-1, with 8 bases fitting TRBD2. The germline gives CDR1 LNHDA, CDR2 SQIVND (reference sequence). Unmatched junction bases numbered 10, after V lost 5 bases and J lost 1 base. The CDR3 loop spans 17 amino acids. The CDR3 protein is CASSSRGSGSSYNEQFF. The CDR3 coding sequence is TGTGCCAGTAGTTCCCGTGGAAGCGGGAGTTCCTACAATGAGCAGTTCTTC.

V and J are TRBV5-1 and TRBJ2-7, with a possible D match to TRBD2 (5 bases). Germline CDR1 reads SGHRS; CDR2 reads YFSETQ. The CDR3 runs to 11 residues. Between the trimmed V and J ends, which lost 7 bases and 3 bases, there was a span of 8 bases. DNA for the CDR3: TGCGCCAGCGGACGGGACTACGAGCAGTACTTC. It yields the protein CASGRDYEQYF.

The chain carries TRBV29-1 and TRBJ1-2; maybe TRBD1 (5 bases). The CDR3 is 15 amino acids. Trimming pared 4 bases from V and 5 bases from J, leaving 20 bases between. Germline V gene data show CDR1 as SQVTM and CDR2 as ANQGSEA. The CDR3 spells CSVGSRAGPLYGYTF. CDR3 DNA sequence: TGCAGCGTTGGTAGTCGGGCAGGGCCCCTTTATGGCTACACCTTC.

This sequence joins TRBV11-1 and TRBJ1-4; D gene ambiguous. Trimming stripped 5 bases from V and 10 bases from J, with 11 bases between. The CDR3 length is 12 residues. Per germline, CDR1 SGHAT and CDR2 FQDESV (reference sequence). The DNA for the CDR3 is TGTGCCAGCAGCATCAAGGAGGTAAAACTGTTTTTT. Protein sequence: CASSIKEVKLFF.

V is TRBV30 and J is TRBJ1-3; no clear D gene. Per germline, CDR1 GTSNPN and CDR2 SVGIG (reference sequence). The CDR3 length is 14 residues. Trimming pared 5 bases from V and 4 bases from J, leaving 15 bases between. CDR3 loop: CAWGAAGGGNTIYF. CDR3 nucleotides: TGTGCCTGGGGTGCGGCGGGAGGGGGAAACACCATATATTTT.

The chain combines TRBV6-1 with TRBJ1-5; no firm D call. Trimming shortened V by 7 bases and J by 3 bases, and 13 bases separated the two germline ends. The CDR3 consists of 14 residues. Germline CDR1 reads MNHNS; CDR2 reads SASEGT. The CDR3 region has the DNA TGTGCCAGCAAAACGAGTATGGACAATCAGCCCCAGCATTTT. Translated: CASKTSMDNQPQHF.

V and J are TRBV30 and TRBJ2-1, with 14 bases that match TRBD2. Germline V gene lookup returns CDR1 GTSNPN and CDR2 SVGIG (reference sequence). The CDR3 extends over 21 amino acids. The V segment lost 3 bases and the J segment 4 bases; nucleotides outside the gene matches: 20. CDR3 region: CAWSGGRLAGGQSYLYNEQFF. Written as DNA, the CDR3 is TGTGCCTGGAGCGGGGGGCGACTAGCGGGAGGGCAGTCCTACCTTTACAATGAGCAGTTCTTC.

This clone appeared once. Sequence at one end of the junction differs from germline and may be a read error. This chain links TRBV13 with TRBJ2-7; a weak D match, TRBD1 (5 bases). The CDR3 runs 12 residues. CDR1 is PRHDT and CDR2 is FYEKMQ in the germline V gene (reference sequence). The CDR3 nucleotides read TGTGCCAGCAGTTTAGGGGTCGGCGAGCAGTACTTC. It translates to CASSLGVGEQYF.

The chain combines TRBV7-3 with TRBJ2-2; either TRBD1 or TRBD2 may fit D (5 bases each). Looked up from germline, CDR1 is SGHTA and CDR2 is FQGTGA. Trimming left V 5 bases short and J 7 bases short, with 14 bases between. The CDR3 spans 14 residues. Here the CDR3 DNA reads TGTGCCAGCAGCCGGGGCAGAAGAGTCGGGGAGCTGTTTTTT. As protein: CASSRGRRVGELFF. The variable domain in full, with the rest retrieved from reference TRBV7-3 and TRBJ2-2, is GAGVSQTPSNKVTEKGKYVELRCDPISGHTALYWYRQSLGQGPEFLIYFQGTGAADDSGLPNDRFFAVRPEGSVSTLKIQRTERGDSAVYLCASSRGRRVGELFFGEGSRLTVL.

The J gene is TRBJ2-3, the V gene TRBV4-1; D assignment may be TRBD1 or TRBD2 (6 bases each). Germline-derived CDR1 and CDR2 are MGHRA and YSYEKL. With 3 bases removed from V and 4 bases from J, the gap between germline ends came to 11 bases. The CDR3 spans 14 residues. Here the CDR3 reads CASSQGGWSDTQYF. As DNA, the CDR3 is TGCGCCAGCAGCCAGGGGGGCTGGTCAGATACGCAGTATTTT.

This chain links TRBV5-1 with TRBJ1-3; no clear D gene. Germline values: CDR1 SGHRS, CDR2 YFSETQ. The V end lost 1 base, the J end lost 0 bases, and 8 bases lay between the germline ends. The length of the CDR3 is 15 residues. Here the CDR3 reads CASSLTVSSGNTIYF. CDR3 bases: TGCGCCAGCAGCTTGACCGTGAGCTCTGGAAACACCATATATTTT. The whole variable domain, filled in from reference TRBV5-1 and TRBJ1-3, reads KAGVTQTPRYLIKTRGQQVTLSCSPISGHRSVSWYQQTPGQGLQFLFEYFSETQRNKGNFPGRFSGRQFSNSRSEMNVSTLELGDSALYLCASSLTVSSGNTIYFGEGSWLTVV.

This chain links TRBV5-1 with TRBJ2-3; 11 nucleotides match TRBD2. V shed 8 bases and J 4 bases; nucleotides not matched to a gene: 6. The length of the CDR3 is 14 residues. The germline CDR1 and CDR2 sequences are SGHRS and YFSETQ. In DNA form, the CDR3 reads TGCGCCAGTGAAGGGACTAGCGGATCAGATACGCAGTATTTT. The encoded protein is CASEGTSGSDTQYF.

The genes are TRBV15 and TRBJ1-5; 10 bases match TRBD1. Germline V lookup: CDR1 LNHNV, CDR2 YYDKDF (reference sequence). V shed 3 bases and J 9 bases; nucleotides not matched to a gene: 5. The CDR3 is 14 residues long. The CDR3 loop is CATSSDRGRVPQHF. CDR3 coding DNA: TGTGCCACCAGCAGTGACAGGGGGCGGGTGCCCCAGCATTTT.

The chain couples TRBV4-2 to TRBJ2-5, with 11 bases lining up with TRBD2. J gave up 0 bases and V 0 bases, and 3 bases lay outside the gene matches. There are 17 residues in the CDR3. Germline values: CDR1 LGHNA, CDR2 YNFKEQ. In nucleotides, the CDR3 is TGTGCCAGCAGCCAAGATTCTAGCGGGGGGCACCAAGAGACCCAGTACTTC. Residues: CASSQDSSGGHQETQYF.

This clone was seen a single time. The CDR3 sequence is CASSFAREASYNEQFF. The CDR3, as DNA: TGTGCCAGCAGTTTCGCGCGGGAGGCCTCCTACAATGAGCAGTTCTTC. The gene calls are TRBV28 and TRBJ2-1, with 8 bases lining up with TRBD2. The CDR3 consists of 16 residues. Per the germline V gene, CDR1 is MDHEN and CDR2 is SYDVKM. With V trimmed by 3 bases and J by 0 bases, 4 bases remained unmatched.

The chain carries TRBV11-2 and TRBJ1-5, with a weak D call TRBD1 (5 bases). Germline V gives CDR1 SGHAT, CDR2 FQNNGV. Trimming removed 1 base at V and 5 bases at J, with 6 bases between. This CDR3 contains 13 residues. The CDR3: CASSLAGDQPQHF. The CDR3 coding sequence is TGTGCCAGCAGCTTAGCGGGGGATCAGCCCCAGCATTTT.

V usage is TRBV19 and J usage is TRBJ2-3; D not resolved. Germline V lookup: CDR1 LNHDA, CDR2 SQIVND (reference sequence). Trimming took 3 bases from V and 6 from J, leaving 7 bases between them. CDR3 length: 12 residues. The CDR3 DNA is TGTGCCAGTAGTATCTATCCCGATACGCAGTATTTT. Translation gives CASSIYPDTQYF. Full variable domain (outside the CDR3, taken from reference TRBV19 and TRBJ2-3): DGGITQSPKYLFRKEGQNVTLSCEQNLNHDAMYWYRQDPGQGLRLIYYSQIVNDFQKGDIAEGYSVSREKKESFPLTVTSAQKNPTAFYLCASSIYPDTQYFGPGTRLTVL.